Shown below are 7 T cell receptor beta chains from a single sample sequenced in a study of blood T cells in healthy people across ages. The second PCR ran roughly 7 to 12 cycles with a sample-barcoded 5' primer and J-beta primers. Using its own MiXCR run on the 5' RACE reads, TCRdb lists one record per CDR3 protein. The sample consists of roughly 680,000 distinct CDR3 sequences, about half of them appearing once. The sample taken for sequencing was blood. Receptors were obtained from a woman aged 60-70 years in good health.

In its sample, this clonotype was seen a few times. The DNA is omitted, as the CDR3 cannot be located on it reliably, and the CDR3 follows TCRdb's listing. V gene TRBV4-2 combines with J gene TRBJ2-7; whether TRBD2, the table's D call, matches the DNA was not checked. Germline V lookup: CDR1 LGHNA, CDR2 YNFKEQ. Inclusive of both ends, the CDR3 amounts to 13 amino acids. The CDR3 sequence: CASSQVAGGAGYF.

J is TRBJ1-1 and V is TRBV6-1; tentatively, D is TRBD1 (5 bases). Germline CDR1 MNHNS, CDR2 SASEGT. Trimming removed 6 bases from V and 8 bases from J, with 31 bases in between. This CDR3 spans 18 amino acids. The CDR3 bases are TGTGCCAGCAGCGATAGAGGGGTTTTGGGGACTTACCGGGGAGAAGCTTTCTTT. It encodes CASSDRGVLGTYRGEAFF.

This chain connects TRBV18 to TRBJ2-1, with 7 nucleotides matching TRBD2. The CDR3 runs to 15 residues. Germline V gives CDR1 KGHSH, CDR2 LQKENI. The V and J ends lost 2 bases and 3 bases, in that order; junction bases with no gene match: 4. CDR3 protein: CASSPVSGNYNEQFF. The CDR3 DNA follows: TGTGCCAGCTCACCAGTGAGCGGGAACTACAATGAGCAGTTCTTC.

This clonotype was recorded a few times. The CDR3 is CASSPGMGDINIQYF. The CDR3 nucleotides are TGCGCCAGCAGCCCCGGGATGGGGGATATCAACATTCAGTACTTC. The V call is TRBV5-1, the J call TRBJ2-4, with D perhaps given as TRBD1 or TRBD2 (5 bases each). This CDR3 spans 15 amino acids. CDR1 and CDR2 (germline): SGHRS, YFSETQ. V lost 4 bases, J lost 7 bases, and 18 bases lay in between.

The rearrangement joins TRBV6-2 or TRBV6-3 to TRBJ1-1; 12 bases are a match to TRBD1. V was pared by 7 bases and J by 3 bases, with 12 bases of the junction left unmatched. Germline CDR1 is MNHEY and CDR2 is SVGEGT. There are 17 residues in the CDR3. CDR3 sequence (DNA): TGTGCCAGCAAGAGACGGGACAGGGGGCGCATGGACACTGAAGCTTTCTTT. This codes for CASKRRDRGRMDTEAFF.

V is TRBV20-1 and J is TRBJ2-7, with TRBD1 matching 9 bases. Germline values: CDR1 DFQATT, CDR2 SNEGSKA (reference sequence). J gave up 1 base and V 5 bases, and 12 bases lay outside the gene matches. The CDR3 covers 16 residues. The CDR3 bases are TGCAGTGCTCCTTCGTCGGACAGGGGATTATCCTACGAGCAGTACTTC. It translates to CSAPSSDRGLSYEQYF.

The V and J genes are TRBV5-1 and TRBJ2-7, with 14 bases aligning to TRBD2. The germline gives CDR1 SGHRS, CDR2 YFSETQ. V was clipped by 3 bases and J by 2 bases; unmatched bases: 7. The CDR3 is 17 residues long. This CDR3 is CASSYTMTSGGAYEQYF. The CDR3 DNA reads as TGCGCCAGCAGCTATACAATGACTAGCGGGGGGGCCTACGAGCAGTACTTC.